The following is a TCR beta chain sequence with its context. The sample originates from a study of blood T cell repertoires in COVID-19. Overall study: Collection of acute and convalescent COVID-19 samples took place in the United States, Italy and Spain.

Authors' processing steps: Quantification of nucleated cells was approximated via reference gene primer amplification. Measured with immunoSEQ multiplex PCR; TCRdb has only the in-frame clones, and not every one. Clonal size and the V and J genes are those of that table, whereas D and trimming came from the DNA. The table has around 99,000 clones, 70% to 80% seen once. Germline V lookup: CDR1 MNHEY, CDR2 SVGAGI. The CDR3 loop spans 15 amino acids. V lost 7 bases and J lost 2; bases outside the gene matches: 10. Source material: peripheral blood. The origin of this receptor is an elderly woman with active or convalescent COVID-19. V and J are TRBV6-5 and TRBJ2-7; 8 nucleotides agree with TRBD1. DNA for the CDR3: TGTGCCAGCACTCCAGGACAGGGCAGGACCTACGAGCAGTACTTC. Translating it yields CASTPGQGRTYEQYF.